This T cell receptor (beta chain) comes out of a study of cytomegalovirus exposure and HLA in healthy donors (dated by TCRdb to 2015 to 2018). Turning to the overall study: According to an earlier analysis of 587 of the donors, about 179 million T cells yielded roughly 100 million unique TCR beta sequences and 276 Gb of sequence data. About 300 gigabases of sequencing data and 70 million to 95 million unique TCR sequences made up an early release that covered under 750 HLA-typed donors. The genetic ancestry cluster associated with self-reported Caucasian donors included around 76% of the roughly 390 genotyped donors. The aim of the study was to test whether cataloging public T cell receptors could identify signatures of past pathogen exposure. The T cell repertoires of 670 or so subjects were profiled by immunosequencing and related to cytomegalovirus serostatus. In addition to the first cohort of 650 to 750 subjects, a separate validation cohort of 120 different subjects was used. The study combined high-throughput TCR immunosequencing, statistical association of individual TCRs with disease status, and machine learning to predict cytomegalovirus infection status. In a later analysis, previously published TCR beta repertoires from 500 to 750 donors were re-analyzed and high-resolution HLA genotyping was added so that TCR occurrence patterns could be studied. Rather than using new phenotypic data, the later analysis identified candidate immune exposures from TCR beta sequences and from how often those sequences occurred across donors. In an earlier analysis of more than 550 of the donors, high-throughput TCR beta sequencing was used to judge whether each TCR beta V gene segment behaved as functional or pseudogenic. Donor age, sex, ethnicity and CMV serostatus were compiled alongside the repertoire data. A later genetic analysis took genome-wide SNP genotypes for about 55% of the roughly 700 donors and used that subset as a discovery cohort. All discovery cohort repertoires had been generated using a single sequencing platform. Class I and class II HLA loci were covered by the typing at four-digit resolution. Typing coverage differed by locus: A, B, C, DRB1 and DQB1 were typed in roughly 620-630 donors, DQA1 in 500 to 550, DPA1 in approximately 610, and DPB1 in 472. Several DR-DQ haplotypes were handled as single units for association and clustering because linkage in the cohort was strong. Across some 400 genotyped donors of the cohort, an average of about 240,000 unique TCR beta nucleotide sequences per donor were sequenced, and around 19% of those sequences were non-productive. The paper as a whole reports these results and caveats: Correlated functional status among segregating V segments might reflect linkage disequilibrium, but an unknown experimental factor could not be ruled out. The only immune exposure information available for the cohort was CMV serostatus. In both the original and validation cohorts, the classifier was reported to diagnose cytomegalovirus status with high specificity and sensitivity. Because some donors lacked HLA typing at each locus, the association tests relied only on the typed subset. In vitro tests confirmed that a few of the cytomegalovirus-associated TCR beta chains recognize cytomegalovirus antigens. A group of highly shared sequence variants was considered likely to be a technical artifact of the sequencing pipeline. In a later analysis, HLA-associated TCR beta chains were found to be more clonally expanded and to have lower generation probabilities than equally common non-associated chains. The authors suggested that the approach could potentially be extended to other disease states and immunological phenotypes. Most TCR sequences were observed very rarely across donors, whereas some public TCRs were present in many individuals. Most CMV-associated TCR beta chains appeared to be HLA-restricted in a later analysis, and the HLA associations seemed to be driven largely by CMV exposure. Assigning TCR associations to individual alleles was difficult when HLA alleles, especially DR and DQ, strongly co-occurred. The cohort was sequenced for TCR beta chains only, and without alpha or paired-chain data the features that could be detected were limited. A later genetic analysis reported fewer N-insertions in productive TCRs among donors in an Asian-associated ancestry cluster than the approximately 670-donor mean. V-gene and J-gene trimming of TCR beta chains was associated with a missense DCLRE1C variant in a later genetic analysis, and the association was replicated in an independent cohort. Broadly in line with IMGT annotations, most TCR beta V segments showed up in productive rearrangements about 87% or about 30% of the time in an earlier analysis of some 590 of the donors. The earlier analysis of a few hundred of the donors excluded around 17 rarely observed V segments, including chromosome 9 orphons, because counts were too low. A further reported finding was that TCR beta sequences accurately predicted the HLA-A and HLA-B alleles for most subjects in the first cohort. A later analysis reported that several top co-occurrence clusters appeared linked to parvovirus B19, influenza, CMV and Epstein-Barr virus. A later analysis found that TCR association rates varied across HLA loci, with DRB1 alleles showing the most associated TCRs and HLA-C alleles the fewest. Specific HLA alleles were associated with more than 15,000 TCR beta sequences at a false discovery rate of 0.05 in a later analysis. Roughly uniform sequencing depth across donors was assumed in presence/absence analyses, although this assumption may not hold. A total of fewer than 200 TCR beta chains were listed by the study as associated with cytomegalovirus.

Comment on this clone: The clone's antigen remains unknown. No clone much larger than this one lies a single base away; base qualities are absent.

Library preparation employed the immunoSEQ multiplex PCR assay. For the multiplex PCR, a mixture combining 60 forward primers for TCR Vbeta segments and 13 reverse primers for TCR Jbeta segments was used. A multiplex PCR assay on genomic DNA amplified the CDR3 region of rearranged TCR beta genes. Amplified TCR beta libraries were sequenced as 87-base-pair reads on the Illumina HiSeq System. The original pipeline was this. Across the 500 to 850 repertoires, a later analysis counted approximately 83 million unique TCR beta chains, 8.5 million to 12 million of which were shared by at least two donors. Raw reads were error-corrected and collapsed into unique sequences by a nearest-neighbor algorithm in which closely related sequences were merged to remove PCR and sequencing errors. Alignment of CDR3 sequences to IMGT reference sequences was used to assign V, D and J gene segments. Each retained sequence needed at least a six-nucleotide match to both a V gene segment and a J gene segment. A rearrangement counted as productive if the CDR3 had no stop codons and remained in frame with V and J, and every other rearrangement counted as non-productive. Following IMGT convention, CDR3 was defined as the stretch from the second conserved V-encoded cysteine up to the conserved J-encoded phenylalanine. Sequences without an unambiguous match to a single V gene segment were excluded from the earlier analysis of about 640 of the donors. An earlier analysis of some 610 of the donors called V segments functional above 56.7% productive rearrangements and segregating when the between-donor standard deviation exceeded 5%. A statistical classification framework was built to diagnose cytomegalovirus status from the catalog of TCR beta chain sequences. In a later analysis, V and J genes were assigned by comparing TCR nucleotide sequences against IMGT/GENE-DB human TR gene sequences. In a later analysis, CDR3 sequences and most-parsimonious VDJ recombination scenarios were assigned using the TCRdist pipeline. In a later analysis, each TCR beta chain was defined by its CDR3 amino acid sequence together with its V-gene family, and reads without a unique V-gene family were excluded. As a way to deal with suspected cross-contamination and a sequencing artifact, a later analysis dropped under 600 nucleotide sequences that were highly shared and had low generation probability. For each public chain, a later analysis derived a clonal expansion index from normalized ranks of inferred template counts within each repertoire. A later analysis computed generation probabilities with a VDJ recombination model fitted to out-of-frame rearrangements, and checked the results against IGoR. In a later analysis, TCR-TCR, TCR-HLA and TCR-CMV co-occurrence was scored with hypergeometric tests, and a repertoire-size bias correction was applied to TCR pairs. In a later analysis, false discovery rates were estimated by permuting HLA or CMV assignments 20 times. In a later analysis, co-occurring TCRs were grouped using DBSCAN, with TCRdist sequence similarity added in when clustering inside HLA-allele-positive subsets. For co-occurrence clustering, repertoires with fewer than 30,000 or more than 120,000 public chains were excluded, along with a handful of repertoires with anomalous nucleotide sharing. TCRdb holds this immuneACCESS table with in-frame rearrangements only. Some clones are missing; in checked studies, unresolved V genes explain under half, and the rest has no known cause. D and trimming come from the DNA, and the V and J calls and clone size come from that table. The sample profile shows 95,000 to 100,000 clones; roughly 82% of them were found once. The leading ten clones occupy about 10% of the sample.

The cohort was made up of around 720 healthy bone marrow donors. All cohort members were sampled while nominally healthy, although unrecorded immune exposures were likely present. The donor tested CMV seronegative, placing the donor among the 352 seronegative members of the cohort. Each donor provided a peripheral blood sample, and peripheral blood mononuclear cells were used for TCR beta sequencing. Genomic DNA extraction from the blood cell samples was performed with the Qiagen DNeasy Blood Extraction Kit. The specimen was PBMCs. This clonotype was obtained from a man aged 45 to 65 in good health and CMV-seronegative.

This receptor has the CDR3 CASSSYRQTDTGELFF. The DNA is as follows: TGTGCCAGCAGCTCCTACAGACAGACAGACACCGGGGAGCTGTTTTTT. The V gene is TRBV5-8 and the J gene is TRBJ2-2, and the D gene may be TRBD1, 5 bases matching. CDR3 length: 16 amino acids, cysteine to phenylalanine. Only CDR3 DNA remains: 48 bases, in frame from the first base. The junction shows trimming of 3 bases on V and 3 bases on J, plus 15 bases between the germline ends. Looking up the germline V gene yields CDR1 SGHTS and CDR2 YDEGEE.